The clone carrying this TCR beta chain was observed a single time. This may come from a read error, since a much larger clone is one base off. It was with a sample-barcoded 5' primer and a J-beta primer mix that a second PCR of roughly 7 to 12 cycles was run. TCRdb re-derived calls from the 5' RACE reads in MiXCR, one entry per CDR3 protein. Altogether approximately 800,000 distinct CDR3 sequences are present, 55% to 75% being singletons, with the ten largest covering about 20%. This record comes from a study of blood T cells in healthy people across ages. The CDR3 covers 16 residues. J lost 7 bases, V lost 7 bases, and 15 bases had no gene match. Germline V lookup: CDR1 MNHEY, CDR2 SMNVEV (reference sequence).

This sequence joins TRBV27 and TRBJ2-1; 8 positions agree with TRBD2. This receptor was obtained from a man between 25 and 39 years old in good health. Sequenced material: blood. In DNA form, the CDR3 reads TGTGCCAGCAAGTCTCTCGGACCAGCGGGGGAGAATGAGCAGTTCTTC. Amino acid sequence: CASKSLGPAGENEQFF.